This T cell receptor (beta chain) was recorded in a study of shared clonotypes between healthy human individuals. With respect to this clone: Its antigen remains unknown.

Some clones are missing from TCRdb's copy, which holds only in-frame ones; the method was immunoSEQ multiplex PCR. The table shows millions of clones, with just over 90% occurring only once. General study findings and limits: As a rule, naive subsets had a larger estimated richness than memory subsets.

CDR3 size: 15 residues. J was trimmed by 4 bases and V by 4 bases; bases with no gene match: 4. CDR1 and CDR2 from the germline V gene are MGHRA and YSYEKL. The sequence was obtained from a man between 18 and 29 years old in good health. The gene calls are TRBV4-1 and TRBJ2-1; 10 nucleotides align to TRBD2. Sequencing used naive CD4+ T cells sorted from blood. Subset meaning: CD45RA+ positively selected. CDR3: CASSRGLAVYNEQFF. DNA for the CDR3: TGCGCCAGCAGCCGAGGACTAGCGGTTTACAATGAGCAGTTCTTC.